This TCR beta chain was captured by sequencing in a study of blood T cells in healthy people across ages (dated by TCRdb to between 2014 and 2017). Looking at the study overall: In model experiments, roughly one uniquely barcoded TCR beta cDNA molecule per two T cells was captured by template switching. The study measured age-related changes in TCR beta repertoire diversity using deep sequencing normalized with unique cDNA molecular identifiers. The donors were divided into four age groups: young (average around 16 years), middle-aged (about 40), aged (approximately 62) and long-lived (82). Two additional independent replicas of 1 million unique cDNA reads from the same blood draw were analyzed for two donors (one aged 18 to 30 and one aged 80 or older).

General conclusions and limits of the study: Observed TCR beta diversity correlated strongly with the percentage of naive T cells measured by flow cytometry. Since profiling was done on bulk unsorted PBMCs, naive and antigen-experienced compartments could not be conclusively compared. Estimates of total diversity based on one million sequenced T cells were considered lower bounds and underestimates. Compared with the aged group, the long-lived group had more naive CD4+ T cells, fewer expanded clones and increased TCR diversity, suggesting age selection. Donor CMV infection status was unknown, potentially confounding age-related changes in expanded clonotypes. Observed TCR beta diversity per million T cells fell roughly linearly with age, and a significant reduction was already apparent by age around 40.

The 39 donors, aged roughly 6 to 95 years, were systemically healthy Caucasian individuals from Russia. Approximately 11 milliliters of peripheral blood were drawn from each donor into EDTA-treated Vacutainer tubes. Ficoll-Paque density-gradient centrifugation was used to isolate PBMCs, with at least 6.5 million per sample. Trizol reagent was used to extract total RNA from PBMCs, with at least 5 micrograms per sample. For every donor, an aliquot of PBMCs went through flow cytometry to measure the percentages of naive CD45RAhigh/CD27high T cells. There are a few counts of this clonotype. The antigen this receptor binds is unknown. Base qualities were left out, and no much larger clone turns up one base away. The library was produced with 5' RACE. The sequencing machine was an Illumina HiSeq 2500. The second PCR ran for roughly 7 to 12 cycles and used a J-beta primer mix along with a sample-barcoded 5' primer. A template-switch 5' adaptor carrying 12 random nucleotides introduced a unique molecular identifier onto each TCR beta cDNA molecule. Each sample yielded at least 2.5 million CDR3-containing paired-end reads. First-strand cDNA synthesis was performed from all RNA using the Mint cDNA synthesis kit, with priming by a TRBC-specific oligonucleotide. Following uracil-DNA glycosylase treatment, all cDNA underwent a first 18-cycle PCR with the universal primers M1SS and BC2_uni_R. For the original study's pipeline: For normalization, 1 million high-quality reads, each with a distinct molecular identifier, were randomly selected from each sample. Instead of being binned into consensus sequences, reads that shared molecular identifiers were thrown out. CDR3 identification, clonotype clustering and error correction used MiTCR with a Q25 quality threshold and the strictest error-elimination algorithm. Lower-bound total TCR beta diversity was estimated with a nonparametric unseen species model using Euler transformation. The raw public data were reprocessed by TCRdb itself: fastp quality trimming at Q25, MiXCR clonotype calling, in-frame beta chains only. Entries are consolidated by CDR3 protein sequence, retaining the most common genes and DNA. The V and J calls shown here were made by TCRdb, not taken from the authors' results. Here the sample has 550,000 to 650,000 distinct CDR3 sequences; roughly a quarter occur a single time. The top ten constitute under 4.5% of the sample.

These records were also assigned to another study, of T cells of mothers and their children. As the second paper documents: Donors were nine systemically healthy Caucasian individuals: three mothers and their six children. cDNA synthesis consumed the entire amount of extracted RNA, loaded at around 1.5 ug RNA in each 15 ul reaction. In the second PCR, the M1S primer added sample barcodes and 2-4 random nucleotides. Over 8 million TCR beta CDR3 reads were obtained for each mother, and about 3 million reads were obtained for each child. Thymic selection similarly shapes TCR recombination output in related and unrelated pairs, with minor effect from inherited differences. Normalized repertoire overlap in related mother-child pairs was always slightly higher than in unrelated mother-child pairs, but the difference was never significant. Persistent microchimeric T cell clones were not detected, at a sensitivity of 85 to 100 clones per million clonotypes. The study used deep NGS to compare TCR beta repertoires of mothers and children, seeking features distinguishing related mother-child pairs from unrelated individuals. Mothers averaged roughly 40 +/- 4 years of age and children averaged roughly 12 +/- 4 years. Libraries were sequenced on Illumina HiSeq 2000 with 100+100 nt paired-end reads after adapter ligation with NEBNext reagents. To prevent cross-contamination, the mother and child libraries were prepared a month apart and were sequenced in separate runs. For each donor, somewhere between about 450,000 and 2,200,000 distinct TCR beta clonotypes were identified. Naive TCR beta clonotypes were estimated from low-frequency clonotypes matched to each donor's FACS-determined naive share, without sorting.

The TCR comes from a boy under 10 years old in good health. Sequencing input: blood.

The CDR3 corresponds to CATSGKAGTSYPDTQYF. The DNA sequence reads TGTGCCACCAGCGGAAAAGCCGGGACTAGCTACCCAGATACGCAGTATTTT. The sequence is built from TRBV15 and TRBJ2-3, and TRBD2 aligns with 9 junction nucleotides. V and J are trimmed by 5 bases and 4 bases, and the gene matches miss 13 bases of the junction. Counted from cysteine to phenylalanine, this CDR3 has 17 amino acids. Of all the DNA, just the CDR3 is kept, 51 bases in frame from base 1. Taken from the germline V gene (reference sequence), the CDR1 and CDR2 loops are LNHNV and YYDKDF.